Presented here are 29 T cell receptor beta chains from one specimen sequenced in a study of beta chain features in type 1 diabetes. Reverse transcribing all isolated RNA meant expressed TCRB transcripts were sequenced. Some clones are missing from TCRdb's copy, which holds only in-frame ones; the method was immunoSEQ multiplex PCR. This table holds approximately 160,000 clones, less than 9.5% found once. Sequencing was performed on central memory CD4+ T cells from blood. Receptors were obtained from a woman between 18 and 29 years old in good health.

The chain employs TRBV5-1 and TRBJ2-5; D is unclear. CDR3 size: 14 residues. Trimming removed 4 bases from V and 0 bases from J, with 10 bases in between. Germline V CDR1 and CDR2: SGHRS, YFSETQ. The CDR3 sequence is CASSPPVHQETQYF. In nucleotides, the CDR3 is TGCGCCAGCAGCCCTCCAGTCCACCAAGAGACCCAGTACTTC.

J is TRBJ2-1 and V is TRBV29-1; tentatively, D is TRBD2 (5 bases). The CDR3 totals 12 residues. CDR1 is SQVTM and CDR2 is ANQGSEA in the germline V gene. The V gene lost 4 bases and the J gene lost 8 bases, with 12 bases spanning the gap. Here the CDR3 reads CSVGRPGDEQFF. DNA of the CDR3: TGCAGCGTTGGCCGCCCCGGGGATGAGCAGTTCTTC.

The V gene is TRBV13, the J gene TRBJ1-6; TRBD1 matches 8 bases. The trim removed 3 bases at V and 6 bases at J, leaving 7 bases unmatched. Germline V gene data show CDR1 as PRHDT and CDR2 as FYEKMQ (reference sequence). The CDR3 is 16 amino acids. DNA for the CDR3: TGTGCCAGCAGCTTTCCCCGGACAGGGAGTAATTCACCCCTCCACTTT. Translating it yields CASSFPRTGSNSPLHF.

V gene TRBV11-2 combines with J gene TRBJ2-5; the D gene is possibly TRBD2 (6 bases). The CDR3 contains 16 residues. V lost 4 bases and J lost 5, with 20 bases in between. The germline V gene encodes CDR1 SGHAT and CDR2 FQNNGV. CDR3 sequence: CASSSHAGLLRETQYF. The DNA of the CDR3 is TGTGCCAGCAGCTCCCACGCGGGGCTGCTCCGGGAGACCCAGTACTTC.

This clone has more than one count but fewer than ten. The V and J genes are TRBV16 and TRBJ2-3, with D possibly matching TRBD2 (6 bases). CDR3 length: 14 residues. Looked up from germline, CDR1 is KGHSY and CDR2 is FQNENV. V was shortened by 2 bases and J by 1 base, with 7 bases between the two germline ends. DNA for the CDR3: TGTGCCAGCAGCCAAGCGGGGCGCACAGATACGCAGTATTTT. Protein product: CASSQAGRTDTQYF.

The J gene is TRBJ1-4, the V gene TRBV6-1, with 8 bases lining up with TRBD1. Unmatched junction bases numbered 11, after V lost 4 bases and J lost 4 bases. The CDR3 totals 17 residues. Germline V gives CDR1 MNHNS, CDR2 SASEGT. The CDR3 spells CASSAGQGPPGNEKLFF. As DNA, the CDR3 is TGTGCCAGCAGTGCTGGACAGGGACCGCCGGGTAATGAAAAACTGTTTTTT.

The sample holds a few counts of this clone. V usage is TRBV11-3 and J usage is TRBJ1-5; D uncertain. V shed 7 bases and J shed 2 bases, with 15 bases lying between them. The CDR3 length is 15 residues. CDR1 and CDR2 from the germline V gene are SGHNT and YENEEA. The CDR3 protein is CASTPDPICNQPQHF. CDR3 bases: TGTGCCAGCACCCCAGATCCCATTTGCAATCAGCCCCAGCATTTT.

The genes are TRBV9 and TRBJ2-3, with unresolved D. Germline V CDR1 and CDR2: SGDLS, YYNGEE. The V and J ends lost 4 bases and 1 base respectively, with 7 bases between them. This CDR3 region has 13 residues. The CDR3 coding sequence is TGTGCCAGCAGCAACAGAGGCACAGATACGCAGTATTTT. Protein: CASSNRGTDTQYF.

This clone turned up a few times. The rearrangement joins TRBV7-3 to TRBJ1-1; no reliable D call. The germline gives CDR1 SGHTA, CDR2 FQGTGA. This CDR3 has 14 residues. V shed 3 bases and J shed 5 bases, with 13 bases lying between them. The CDR3: CASSLVPRNTEAFF. CDR3 bases: TGTGCCAGCAGCTTGGTCCCGAGAAATACTGAAGCTTTCTTT.

This chain uses TRBV7-9 with TRBJ2-3; TRBD1 agrees at 8 bases. V lost 7 bases, J lost 8 bases, and 2 bases stayed unmatched. There are 11 residues in the CDR3. Germline CDR1 and CDR2: SEHNR and FQNEAQ (reference sequence). The CDR3 coding sequence is TGTGCCAGCAAAGGACAGGGTACGCAGTATTTT. Translation gives CASKGQGTQYF.

A few counts support this clone. The chain joins TRBV2 to TRBJ1-1; D may be TRBD1 (5 bases). CDR3 length: 15 residues. Per the germline V gene, CDR1 is SNHLY and CDR2 is FYNNEI. V gave up 2 bases and J gave up 1 base, with 11 bases separating them. The CDR3 DNA reads TGTGCCAGCAGTGAACTTCCAGGGAAGAACACTGAAGCTTTCTTT. Translation: CASSELPGKNTEAFF.

This rearrangement joins TRBV25-1 to TRBJ2-7; the D gene is possibly TRBD1 (6 bases). The V end lost 6 bases, the J end lost 5 bases, and 14 bases lay between the germline ends. Germline V CDR1 and CDR2: MGHDK, SYGVNS. This CDR3 spans 13 amino acids. CDR3 amino acids: CASSRGLRDEQYF. For the CDR3, the DNA is TGTGCCAGCAGCAGGGGTCTAAGGGACGAGCAGTACTTC.

The sample holds a few counts of this clone. The chain employs TRBV6-1 and TRBJ2-5; 9 bases agree with TRBD1. This CDR3 has 16 residues. Germline lookup yields CDR1 MNHNS and CDR2 SASEGT. The V segment lost 0 bases and the J segment 5 bases; nucleotides outside the gene matches: 7. The CDR3 DNA reads TGTGCCAGCAGTGAAGCGCTAGGGACAGGGCGCGAGACCCAGTACTTC. Translated: CASSEALGTGRETQYF.

The chain has TRBV6-1 and TRBJ2-7, with D possibly matching TRBD2 (5 bases). Germline V gene lookup returns CDR1 MNHNS and CDR2 SASEGT. Trimming pared 2 bases from V and 1 base from J, leaving 9 bases between. The CDR3 totals 14 residues. For the CDR3, the DNA is TGTGCCAGCAGTGAATCCCTAGCATCCTACGAGCAGTACTTC. Protein product: CASSESLASYEQYF.

The chain couples TRBV29-1 to TRBJ2-3, with 7 bases identical to TRBD2. Germline V lookup: CDR1 SQVTM, CDR2 ANQGSEA. V shed 2 bases, J shed 1 base, and the junction held 3 bases outside the gene matches. This CDR3 has 14 amino acids. In nucleotides, the CDR3 is TGCAGCGTTGAAAGGGGAGGGGGCACAGATACGCAGTATTTT. Its translation is CSVERGGGTDTQYF.

V gene TRBV7-2 combines with J gene TRBJ1-2; D possibly corresponds to TRBD1 (6 bases). V was shortened by 1 base and J by 6 bases, with 18 bases between the two germline ends. CDR3 length: 16 amino acids. Germline loops: CDR1 SGHTA, CDR2 FQGNSA. DNA of the CDR3: TGTGCCAGCAGCTTAGAAGGCCCAGGGGTCGCTGATGGCTACACCTTC. It encodes CASSLEGPGVADGYTF.

This clone was counted a few times. V gene TRBV15 combines with J gene TRBJ2-7, with D uncertain. Trimming shortened V by 1 base and J by 6 bases, and 13 bases separated the two germline ends. The CDR3 runs 14 residues. Germline lookup yields CDR1 LNHNV and CDR2 YYDKDF (reference sequence). The CDR3 nucleotides read TGTGCCACCAGCAGAGCGGGTGTAGAGAGCGAGCAGTACTTC. The encoded protein is CATSRAGVESEQYF.

The chain's CDR3 is CASNPRQGGYGYTF. Written as DNA, the CDR3 is TGTGCCAGCAATCCGCGACAGGGTGGATATGGCTACACCTTC. This chain joins TRBV6-1 and TRBJ1-2; TRBD1 agrees at 7 bases. Trimming at V came to 7 bases and at J to 5 bases, leaving 10 bases not matched to a gene. Germline lookup yields CDR1 MNHNS and CDR2 SASEGT. This CDR3 has 14 amino acids.

This clone was recorded a few times. The V gene is TRBV5-4, the J gene TRBJ2-3, with D possibly TRBD1 on 6 matching bases. Per germline, CDR1 SGHNT and CDR2 YYREEE (reference sequence). The CDR3 contains 15 residues. Trimming pared 2 bases from V and 0 bases from J, leaving 10 bases between. The CDR3 spells CASSFRTASTDTQYF. The CDR3 DNA follows: TGTGCCAGCAGCTTCCGGACAGCTAGCACAGATACGCAGTATTTT.

The CDR3 region is CASSKTTSGKYNEQFF. The DNA of the CDR3 is TGTGCCAGCAGCAAAACGACTAGCGGGAAGTACAATGAGCAGTTCTTC. The chain recombines TRBV11-1 with TRBJ2-1; 11 nucleotides align to TRBD2. The junction had 7 bases not matched to a gene; V was cut back by 5 bases and J by 4 bases. CDR3 size: 16 residues. The germline V gene encodes CDR1 SGHAT and CDR2 FQDESV (reference sequence).

This rearrangement joins TRBV25-1 to TRBJ1-2; TRBD1 might be the D (5 bases). This CDR3 is 14 amino acids long. Trimming removed 1 base from V and 3 bases from J, with 9 bases in between. Looked up from germline, CDR1 is MGHDK and CDR2 is SYGVNS. The CDR3 DNA sequence: TGTGCCAGCAGTGAATTAGGGGATGACTATGGCTACACCTTC. Translated: CASSELGDDYGYTF.

The chain uses TRBV4-3 and TRBJ1-1; 10 bases align to TRBD1. The ends lost 1 base at V and 4 bases at J; junction bases unmatched: 3. Germline-derived CDR1 and CDR2 are LGHNA and YSLEER. The CDR3 is made up of 15 amino acids. CDR3 loop: CASSQVGTGVTEAFF. The CDR3 bases are TGCGCCAGCAGCCAAGTAGGGACAGGGGTCACTGAAGCTTTCTTT.

The gene calls are TRBV15 and TRBJ2-7; D gene unclear. Trimming stripped 0 bases from V and 5 bases from J, with 5 bases between. This CDR3 has 12 residues. Germline values: CDR1 LNHNV, CDR2 YYDKDF (reference sequence). The CDR3 DNA sequence: TGTGCCACCAGCAGAGATGGAGACGAGCAGTACTTC. Translation: CATSRDGDEQYF.

V and J are TRBV7-2 and TRBJ1-2, with TRBD1 identical over 7 bases. Germline V CDR1 and CDR2: SGHTA, FQGNSA. This CDR3 is 13 amino acids long. With 5 bases clipped from V and 2 bases from J, the junction kept 2 bases outside the gene matches. The CDR3 DNA reads TGTGCCAGCAGCCCACAGGGGAACTATGGCTACACCTTC. Its protein product is CASSPQGNYGYTF.

This clone came up a few times. This rearrangement joins TRBV5-4 to TRBJ1-4, with TRBD1 identical over 7 bases. The CDR3 has 17 residues. Trimming removed 1 base from V and 1 base from J; junction bases left unmatched: 7. Looked up from germline, CDR1 is SGHNT and CDR2 is YYREEE (reference sequence). The CDR3 reads CASSLNRGIGTNEKLFF. The CDR3 nucleotides are TGTGCCAGCAGCTTGAACAGGGGTATAGGAACTAATGAAAAACTGTTTTTT.

V gene TRBV14 combines with J gene TRBJ2-7; tentative D call: TRBD1 (6 bases). The CDR3 is 13 residues long. The germline CDR1 and CDR2 sequences are SGHDN and FVKESK. Trimming shortened V by 1 base and J by 5 bases, and 9 bases separated the two germline ends. The CDR3 DNA follows: TGTGCCAGCAGCCAAGGGCAGGGGAACGAGCAGTACTTC. Its translation: CASSQGQGNEQYF.

The chain is built from TRBV28 and TRBJ1-5; 7 bases line up with TRBD1. The CDR3 loop spans 14 amino acids. The ends lost 3 bases at V and 4 bases at J; junction bases unmatched: 3. The V gene's germline CDR1 is MDHEN and CDR2 SYDVKM. The CDR3 is CASSLGQMNQPQHF. The CDR3 DNA follows: TGTGCCAGCAGTTTGGGACAGATGAATCAGCCCCAGCATTTT. The complete variable domain, with remaining parts taken from reference TRBV28 and TRBJ1-5, reads DVKVTQSSRYLVKRTGEKVFLECVQDMDHENMFWYRQDPGLGLRLIYFSYDVKMKEKGDIPEGYSVSREKKERFSLILESASTNQTSMYLCASSLGQMNQPQHFGDGTRLSIL.

This clone was detected a few times. The chain combines TRBV7-2 with TRBJ2-2; D may be TRBD1 (5 bases). Germline CDR1 and CDR2: SGHTA and FQGNSA. V dropped 5 bases and J dropped 3 bases, with 22 bases sitting between them. CDR3 length equals 18 residues. The CDR3 DNA reads TGTGCCAGCAGCCTCCGTTGGGGTGGGGCGCAGGACACCGGGGAGCTGTTTTTT. This encodes CASSLRWGGAQDTGELFF.

This clone turned up a few times. J is TRBJ1-4 and V is TRBV7-9; D perhaps matches TRBD1 (5 bases). CDR3 length equals 15 residues. Germline V lookup: CDR1 SEHNR, CDR2 FQNEAQ (reference sequence). With 5 bases removed from V and 3 bases from J, the gap between germline ends came to 13 bases. The CDR3 region has the DNA TGTGCCAGCAGCCCCCGGGGGTGGGCTAATGAAAAACTGTTTTTT. Its translation: CASSPRGWANEKLFF.